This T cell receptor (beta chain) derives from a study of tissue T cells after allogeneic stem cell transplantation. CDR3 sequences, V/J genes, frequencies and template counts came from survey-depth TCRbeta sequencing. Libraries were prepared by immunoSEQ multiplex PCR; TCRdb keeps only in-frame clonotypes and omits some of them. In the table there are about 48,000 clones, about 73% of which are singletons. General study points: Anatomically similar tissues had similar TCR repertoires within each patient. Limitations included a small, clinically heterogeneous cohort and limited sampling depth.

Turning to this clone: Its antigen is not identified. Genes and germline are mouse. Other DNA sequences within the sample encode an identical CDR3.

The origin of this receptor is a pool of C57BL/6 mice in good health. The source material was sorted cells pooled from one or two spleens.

The CDR3 DNA, read in part, is TGTGCCAGCGGTGATGCCGGGGACACCCAGTAC. Translation: CASGDAGDTQY. The entire CDR3 is CASGDAGDTQYF. The J gene is TRBJ2-5, the V gene TRBV13-2; D gene uncertain. From the germline J gene comes the end of the CDR3, since the read stops 1 residue before it. Trimming took 0 bases from V and 6 from J, leaving 5 bases between them. This CDR3 region has 12 residues. Germline CDR1 is NNHNN and CDR2 is SYGAGS (reference sequence).